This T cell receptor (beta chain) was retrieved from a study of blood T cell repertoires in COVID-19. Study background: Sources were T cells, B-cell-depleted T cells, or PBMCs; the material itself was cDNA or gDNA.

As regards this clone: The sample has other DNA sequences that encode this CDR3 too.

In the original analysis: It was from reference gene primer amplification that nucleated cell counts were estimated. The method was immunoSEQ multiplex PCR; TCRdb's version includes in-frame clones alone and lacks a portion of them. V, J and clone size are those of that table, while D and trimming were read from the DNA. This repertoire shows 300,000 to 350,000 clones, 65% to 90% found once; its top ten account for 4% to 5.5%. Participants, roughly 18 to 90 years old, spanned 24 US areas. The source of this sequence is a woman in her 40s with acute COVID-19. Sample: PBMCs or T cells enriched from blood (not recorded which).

The CDR3 is CASSFGLAGTDTQYF. The CDR3, as DNA: TGTGCCAGCAGCTTTGGACTAGCCGGCACAGATACGCAGTATTTT. This chain links TRBV6-5 with TRBJ2-3, with TRBD2 identical over 8 bases. Losses at the gene ends were 6 bases for V and 1 base for J; bases not matched to a gene: 6. Germline assignment: CDR1 MNHEY and CDR2 SVGAGI. The CDR3 loop spans 15 amino acids.